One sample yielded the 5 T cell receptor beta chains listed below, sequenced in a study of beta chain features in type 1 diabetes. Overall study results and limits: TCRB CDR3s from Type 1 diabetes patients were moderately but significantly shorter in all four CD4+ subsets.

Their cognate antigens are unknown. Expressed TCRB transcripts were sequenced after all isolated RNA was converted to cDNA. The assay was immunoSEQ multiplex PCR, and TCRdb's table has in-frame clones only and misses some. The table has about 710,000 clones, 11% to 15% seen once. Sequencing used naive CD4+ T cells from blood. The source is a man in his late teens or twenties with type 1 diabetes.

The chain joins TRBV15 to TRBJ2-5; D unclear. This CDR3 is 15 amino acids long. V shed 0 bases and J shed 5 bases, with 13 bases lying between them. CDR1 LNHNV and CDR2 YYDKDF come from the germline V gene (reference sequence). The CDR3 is CATSRDRPAGETQYF. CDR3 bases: TGTGCCACCAGCAGAGATAGGCCCGCTGGGGAGACCCAGTACTTC.

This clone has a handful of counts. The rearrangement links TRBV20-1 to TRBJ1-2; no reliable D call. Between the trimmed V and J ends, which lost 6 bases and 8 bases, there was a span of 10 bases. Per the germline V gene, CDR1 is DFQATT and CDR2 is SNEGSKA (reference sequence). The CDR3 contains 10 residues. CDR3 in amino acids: CSASPGGYTF. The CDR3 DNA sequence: TGCAGTGCCTCGCCCGGGGGCTACACCTTC.

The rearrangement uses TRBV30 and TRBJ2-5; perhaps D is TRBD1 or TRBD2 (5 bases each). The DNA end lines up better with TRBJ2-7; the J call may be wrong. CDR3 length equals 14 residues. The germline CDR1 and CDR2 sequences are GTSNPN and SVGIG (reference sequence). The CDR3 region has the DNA TGTGCCTGGCGGCGGCAGGGAGTACGATACGAGCAGTACTTC. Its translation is CAWRRQGVRYEQYF.

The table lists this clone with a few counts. CDR3 region: CASSIAATSILGDTQYF. CDR3 nucleotide sequence: TGTGCCAGTAGTATAGCAGCGACTTCAATTCTTGGAGATACGCAGTATTTT. The V call is TRBV19, the J call TRBJ2-3; D gene ambiguous. Germline assignment: CDR1 LNHDA and CDR2 SQIVND (reference sequence). The ends were cut back, 1 base at V and 5 bases at J, with 19 bases in the middle. There are 17 residues in the CDR3.

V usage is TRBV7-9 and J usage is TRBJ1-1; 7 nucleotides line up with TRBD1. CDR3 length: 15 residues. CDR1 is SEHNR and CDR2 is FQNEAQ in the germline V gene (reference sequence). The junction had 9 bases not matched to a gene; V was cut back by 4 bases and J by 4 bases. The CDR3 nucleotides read TGTGCCAGCAGCTCACCCGGGACAGCAAGCACTGAAGCTTTCTTT. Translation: CASSSPGTASTEAFF.